One sample yielded the 10 T cell receptor beta chains listed below, sequenced in a study of Ad26.COV2.S vaccination and SARS-CoV-2 variants (dated by TCRdb to the early 2020s). To prepare the library, the immunoSEQ multiplex PCR assay was applied. What TCRdb holds here is the immuneACCESS table cut down to in-frame rearrangements. Part of the clones is not present; checked against another copy, under half of the missing clones reflect an unresolved V gene, and the others are unexplained. The sample table holds hundreds of thousands of clones, of which 75% to 90% were seen once. Of the sample, 2.5% falls within the top ten clones. The treatment or condition label for this specimen denotes: over 15 received Ad26.COV2.S at low or high dose, single or two shots; several received placebo; per-sample allocation not given. Repertoires of vaccine and placebo recipients were sequenced from samples collected on day 63 after the first injection.

The material was peripheral blood, obtained in a trial of Ad26.COV2.S vaccine versus placebo. The receptors were sampled from a person aged 18-60 years who received the Ad26.COV2.S COVID-19 vaccine or a placebo.

This chain connects TRBV6-2 or TRBV6-3 to TRBJ2-7; 9 bases are shared with TRBD1. V lost 5 bases to trimming and J lost 4 bases; unmatched junction nucleotides: 6. This CDR3 is 14 amino acids long. Germline V gene sequence: CDR1 MNHEY, CDR2 SVGEGT. The CDR3 nucleotides read TGTGCCAGCAGTACACAGGGGGCAAGGTACGAGCAGTACGTC. Its translation is CASSTQGARYEQYV.

J is TRBJ1-5 and V is TRBV5-8, with D uncertain. The V gene lost 4 bases and the J gene lost 2 bases, with 13 bases spanning the gap. The CDR3 runs 15 residues. The germline gives CDR1 SGHTS, CDR2 YDEGEE. The chain's CDR3 is CASSPGVFGNQPQHF. The CDR3 region has the DNA TGTGCCAGCAGCCCCGGGGTTTTTGGCAATCAGCCCCAGCATTTT.

The chain uses TRBV7-2 and TRBJ2-2; 7 bases agree with TRBD1. After removal of 2 bases from V and 5 bases from J, the junction contained 8 bases not matched to a gene. Germline CDR1 SGHTA, CDR2 FQGNSA. The CDR3 extends over 16 amino acids. The CDR3 DNA reads as TGTGCCAGCAGCTTATCCGCCACAGGGGATACCGGGGAGCTGTTTTTT. It codes for CASSLSATGDTGELFF.

The chain is built from TRBV5-8 and TRBJ2-1; D tentatively reads TRBD1 or TRBD2 (5 bases each). Germline V gene data show CDR1 as SGHTS and CDR2 as YDEGEE. V lost 3 bases and J lost 10, with 14 bases in between. CDR3 length: 13 residues. The CDR3, as DNA: TGTGCCAGCAGCTCCTCCGGGGCCTCGGAGCAGTTCTTC. Protein product: CASSSSGASEQFF.

J is TRBJ2-1 and V is TRBV2; D gene uncertain. This CDR3 spans 16 amino acids. V gave up 3 bases and J gave up 0 bases, with 12 bases separating them. The V gene's germline CDR1 is SNHLY and CDR2 FYNNEI. CDR3 sequence (DNA): TGTGCCAGCAGTGACTCGCTTCTGAGCTCCTACAATGAGCAGTTCTTC. It is translated as CASSDSLLSSYNEQFF.

The chain has TRBV30 and TRBJ1-2, with D perhaps TRBD1 (5 bases). The CDR3 is 17 amino acids. Germline V gene sequence: CDR1 GTSNPN, CDR2 SVGIG (reference sequence). V was trimmed by 2 bases and J by 4 bases, leaving 23 bases between them. CDR3 bases: TGTGCCTGGAGTCTCGAGTGGGGCCTTCCTCGGAGCTATGGCTACACCTTC. Protein sequence: CAWSLEWGLPRSYGYTF.

The count of this clone is one. This rearrangement joins TRBV11-1 to TRBJ2-5; D unclear. Per germline, CDR1 SGHAT and CDR2 FQDESV (reference sequence). This CDR3 has 13 residues. V dropped 4 bases and J dropped 5 bases, with 11 bases sitting between them. The CDR3 nucleotides read TGTGCCAGCAGCTCGCTGCAGTGGGAGACCCAGTACTTC. Translation gives CASSSLQWETQYF.

This rearrangement joins TRBV10-3 to TRBJ2-3; TRBD2 matches at 9 bases. The germline V gene encodes CDR1 ENHRY and CDR2 SYGVKD. This CDR3 is 17 amino acids long. Losses at the gene ends were 5 bases for V and 3 bases for J; bases not matched to a gene: 12. The CDR3 DNA reads as TGTGCCATCAGTAAAACTATAGCGGGAGTTGGTACAGATACGCAGTATTTT. It codes for CAISKTIAGVGTDTQYF.

The V and J genes are TRBV28 and TRBJ2-5; the D gene is possibly TRBD2 (7 bases). The V gene lost 7 bases and the J gene lost 5 bases, with 20 bases spanning the gap. Germline CDR1 and CDR2: MDHEN and SYDVKM. The CDR3 consists of 15 residues. CDR3 sequence (DNA): TGTGCCAGCACTCAACCCGGGGGGCGCGGGGAGACCCAGTACTTC. Translation gives CASTQPGGRGETQYF. Complete variable domain (other parts from reference TRBV28 and TRBJ2-5): DVKVTQSSRYLVKRTGEKVFLECVQDMDHENMFWYRQDPGLGLRLIYFSYDVKMKEKGDIPEGYSVSREKKERFSLILESASTNQTSMYLCASTQPGGRGETQYFGPGTRLLVL.

This clone occurred a few times. This chain links TRBV5-1 with TRBJ1-5; the D gene is possibly TRBD1 (5 bases). V was cut by 0 bases and J by 9 bases, with 13 bases left in between. This CDR3 is built from 14 residues. Germline V gene sequence: CDR1 SGHRS, CDR2 YFSETQ. In DNA form, the CDR3 reads TGCGCCAGCAGCTTGGGCGAGGGGTTGGGGCCCCAGCATTTT. This encodes CASSLGEGLGPQHF.